The 31 T cell receptor beta chains in this list originate from one sample, sequenced in a study of CD8 T cells in ankylosing spondylitis. Findings of the study overall: Seven to nine highly homologous variants formed a TCR beta motif that appeared characteristic of ankylosing spondylitis blood.

The antigens these receptors bind are not known. TCRdb redid the calling of the 5' RACE reads with MiXCR, one entry per CDR3 protein. The data hold 450,000 to 550,000 distinct CDR3 sequences, with about 5.4% observed a single time. Sequenced input: blood, either unsorted or a sorted T cell fraction (not recorded which). The receptor set was obtained from a male donor with ankylosing spondylitis.

This clonotype was seen only a few times. J is TRBJ2-1 and V is TRBV24-1, with TRBD2 matching over 14 bases. Germline V CDR1 and CDR2: KGHDR, SFDVKD. The CDR3 loop spans 15 amino acids. V gave up 2 bases and J gave up 8 bases; unmatched junction bases: 1. The CDR3 sequence: CATSDSGLAGDEQFF. The CDR3 DNA reads as TGTGCCACCAGTGATTCGGGACTAGCGGGAGATGAGCAGTTCTTC.

This clonotype was counted ten times or more. This chain joins TRBV6-1 and TRBJ2-1; 9 positions match TRBD1. The V segment lost 5 bases and the J segment 2 bases; nucleotides outside the gene matches: 7. This CDR3 spans 16 amino acids. Germline values: CDR1 MNHNS, CDR2 SASEGT. The CDR3 spells CASSHTGGETYNEQFF. The CDR3 bases are TGTGCCAGCAGTCATACAGGGGGCGAAACCTACAATGAGCAGTTCTTC.

For this clonotype: Its ends do not fully match the called genes, so a read error is possible. CDR3 loop: CSDRDRRVGETQYF. For the CDR3, the DNA is TGCAGTGATAGAGACCGGCGAGTCGGAGAGACCCAGTACTTC. This chain links TRBV20-1 with TRBJ2-5; no clear D. This CDR3 is built from 14 residues. Germline V gives CDR1 DFQATT, CDR2 SNEGSKA (reference sequence).

This clonotype came up many times. The chain employs TRBV5-1 and TRBJ2-1, with D hard to call. Trimming shortened V by 0 bases and J by 3 bases, and 4 bases separated the two germline ends. This CDR3 region has 13 residues. Germline V CDR1 and CDR2: SGHRS, YFSETQ. CDR3: CASSLGLYNEQFF. CDR3 sequence (DNA): TGCGCCAGCAGCTTGGGGCTCTACAATGAGCAGTTCTTC.

This clonotype was seen many times. CDR3 in DNA: TGTGCCAGCAGTTTCGGGGCAGGGACTAATGAAAAACTGTTTTTT. It translates to CASSFGAGTNEKLFF. The chain links TRBV6-5 to TRBJ1-4, with TRBD1 as a possible D gene (5 bases). The V gene lost 4 bases and the J gene lost 2 bases, with 11 bases spanning the gap. Germline V CDR1 and CDR2: MNHEY, SVGAGI. The CDR3 covers 15 residues.

Many counts were recorded for this clonotype. Relative to the germline gene, one junction end is altered; a read error may explain this. This rearrangement joins TRBV20-1 to TRBJ1-4; no definite D call. The CDR3 loop spans 12 amino acids. Per the germline V gene, CDR1 is DFQATT and CDR2 is SNEGSKA (reference sequence). In DNA, the CDR3 is TGCAGCGCTAGAGATAGTAATGAAAAACTGTTTTTT. The encoded protein is CSARDSNEKLFF.

This clonotype occurred many times. This chain joins TRBV20-1 and TRBJ2-5, with 9 bases that match TRBD2. The CDR3 is 15 amino acids. After removal of 0 bases from V and 5 bases from J, the junction contained 7 bases not matched to a gene. Germline lookup yields CDR1 DFQATT and CDR2 SNEGSKA (reference sequence). CDR3 nucleotide sequence: TGCAGTGCTAGAGACCCAGGACTAGCGCAGGAGACCCAGTACTTC. This encodes CSARDPGLAQETQYF.

This clonotype was seen repeatedly, ten times or more. The CDR3 protein is CASSHGLAPYEQYF. CDR3 nucleotides: TGTGCCAGCAGCCATGGACTAGCTCCCTACGAGCAGTACTTC. The rearrangement links TRBV7-2 to TRBJ2-7; 8 nucleotides line up with TRBD2. Germline V lookup: CDR1 SGHTA, CDR2 FQGNSA. V was pared by 5 bases and J by 2 bases, with 5 bases of the junction left unmatched. The CDR3 is made up of 14 amino acids.

The CDR3 loop is CASSLGVGLEQFF. The CDR3, as DNA: TGTGCCAGCAGCTTAGGGGTCGGGCTCGAGCAGTTCTTC. The V and J genes are TRBV11-2 and TRBJ2-1, with D unclear. Trimming pared 1 base from V and 10 bases from J, leaving 11 bases between. The germline V gene encodes CDR1 SGHAT and CDR2 FQNNGV. The CDR3 spans 13 residues.

Ten or more counts support this clonotype. The gene calls are TRBV7-9 and TRBJ2-1; D possibly corresponds to TRBD1 (6 bases). The CDR3 length is 12 residues. Germline V lookup: CDR1 SEHNR, CDR2 FQNEAQ (reference sequence). Deletions cut 4 bases from V and 9 bases from J, with 10 bases between. In nucleotides, the CDR3 is TGTGCCAGCAGCTATCAGGGGCTTGAGCAGTTCTTC. This sequence encodes CASSYQGLEQFF.

The sample holds many counts of this clonotype. The chain links TRBV6-1 to TRBJ2-1; TRBD2 matches 10 bases. Trimming at V came to 5 bases and at J to 5 bases, leaving 6 bases not matched to a gene. Germline V gives CDR1 MNHNS, CDR2 SASEGT. This CDR3 is built from 15 residues. CDR3 protein: CASSPRLAGDNEQFF. CDR3 DNA: TGTGCCAGCAGTCCGCGACTAGCGGGCGACAATGAGCAGTTCTTC.

This clonotype was seen many times. This rearrangement joins TRBV4-2 to TRBJ2-3; 8 bases map to TRBD2. The CDR3 runs 16 residues. Germline values: CDR1 LGHNA, CDR2 YNFKEQ. The V and J ends lost 0 bases and 0 bases, in that order; junction bases with no gene match: 2. CDR3 protein: CASSQDASGSTDTQYF. The CDR3 DNA follows: TGTGCCAGCAGCCAAGATGCTAGCGGGAGCACAGATACGCAGTATTTT.

Note on this clonotype: A read error is possible here, since a much larger clone lies one base away. The V and J genes are TRBV21-1 and TRBJ2-3; the table gives TRBD2 as D, unverified against the DNA. TRBV21-1 is a pseudogene. The CDR3 has 16 residues. This CDR3 is CASSKGREGVADTQYF. In DNA, the CDR3 is TGTGCCAGCAGCAAAGGACGGGAGGGCGTTGCAGATACGCAGTATTTT.

This clonotype was seen ten or more times. The chain uses TRBV12-3 or TRBV12-4 and TRBJ2-7; 9 bases match TRBD1. The J segment lost 8 bases and the V segment lost 4 bases, leaving 9 bases of the junction unmatched. The CDR3 totals 14 residues. This chain's CDR3 is CASSSRTGESQQYF. The CDR3 DNA reads TGTGCCAGCAGTTCCCGGACAGGGGAGAGCCAGCAGTACTTC.

This clonotype has at least ten counts. The CDR3 DNA reads TGTGCCAGCTCTGACTTACCGAAAGATTCACCCCTCCACTTT. Translated: CASSDLPKDSPLHF. The genes are TRBV18 and TRBJ1-6; D gene ambiguous. CDR1 and CDR2 (germline): KGHSH, LQKENI. Trimming took 6 bases from V and 8 from J, leaving 14 bases between them. The CDR3 contains 14 residues.

This clonotype was seen many times. This chain links TRBV9 with TRBJ1-2; 8 nucleotides match TRBD1. There are 15 residues in the CDR3. With V trimmed by 3 bases and J by 1 base, 5 bases remained unmatched. CDR1 is SGDLS, CDR2 YYNGEE, per germline. The CDR3 DNA reads TGTGCCAGCAGCGCCACAGGGGGGATTAACTATGGCTACACCTTC. Protein product: CASSATGGINYGYTF.

The table lists this clonotype with many counts. The V gene is TRBV7-2, the J gene TRBJ1-1, with 10 bases matching TRBD1. Germline CDR1 SGHTA, CDR2 FQGNSA. The trim removed 2 bases at V and 8 bases at J, leaving 2 bases unmatched. CDR3 length: 13 amino acids. As DNA, the CDR3 is TGTGCCAGCAGCTTAACGACAGGGGGCGAAGCTTTCTTT. Translated, it gives CASSLTTGGEAFF.

This clonotype has ten or more counts. The gene calls are TRBV12-3 or TRBV12-4 and TRBJ1-6; D is uncertain. The CDR3 loop spans 16 amino acids. V lost 3 bases, J lost 6 bases, and 15 bases lay in between. The CDR3 region has the DNA TGTGCCAGCAGTTTTCGACCCGACCTTACTAATTCACCCCTCCACTTT. Protein sequence: CASSFRPDLTNSPLHF.

This clonotype came up many times. This chain links TRBV20-1 with TRBJ1-5, with D possibly matching TRBD1 (5 bases). Germline V gene sequence: CDR1 DFQATT, CDR2 SNEGSKA (reference sequence). This CDR3 contains 16 residues. Trimming pared 2 bases from V and 0 bases from J, leaving 14 bases between. The CDR3, as DNA: TGCAGTGCTAGAAACCCGGGACGGCCTAGCAATCAGCCCCAGCATTTT. It yields the protein CSARNPGRPSNQPQHF.

The sample holds many counts of this clonotype. The rearrangement uses TRBV28 and TRBJ1-2; a weak D match, TRBD1 (5 bases). Germline V gene sequence: CDR1 MDHEN, CDR2 SYDVKM. V was shortened by 5 bases and J by 0 bases, with 13 bases between the two germline ends. The CDR3 is 15 amino acids. CDR3 sequence (DNA): TGTGCCAGCAGTACCCAGGGACGTCCTAACTATGGCTACACCTTC. It codes for CASSTQGRPNYGYTF.

This clonotype has more than one count but fewer than ten. V usage is TRBV7-2 and J usage is TRBJ2-7; 10 bases are a match to TRBD1. Looked up from germline, CDR1 is SGHTA and CDR2 is FQGNSA. The CDR3 is made up of 15 amino acids. V lost 4 bases, J lost 4 bases, and 7 bases stayed unmatched. The CDR3 bases are TGTGCCAGCAGCTCCCCCGGGACAGGGGTTTACGAGCAGTACTTC. Protein sequence: CASSSPGTGVYEQYF.

This clonotype was seen many times. The J gene is TRBJ1-3, the V gene TRBV4-3; no clear D gene. This CDR3 is built from 17 residues. Germline V gene sequence: CDR1 LGHNA, CDR2 YSLEER. V lost 1 base and J 0 bases, leaving 13 bases between the germline ends. CDR3 sequence (DNA): TGCGCCAGCAGCCAAGTTGCCCTAGGCTCCTCTGGAAACACCATATATTTT. Residues: CASSQVALGSSGNTIYF.

This clonotype was counted many times. V usage is TRBV5-1 and J usage is TRBJ1-1, with D possibly matching TRBD1 (6 bases). V shed 4 bases and J shed 1 base, with 11 bases lying between them. Germline V gene sequence: CDR1 SGHRS, CDR2 YFSETQ. The length of the CDR3 is 14 residues. CDR3 residues: CASSVPGQNTEAFF. The CDR3 nucleotides are TGCGCCAGCAGCGTACCGGGACAGAACACTGAAGCTTTCTTT.

This clonotype has at least ten counts. This sequence joins TRBV5-1 and TRBJ1-1, with unresolved D. Germline loops: CDR1 SGHRS, CDR2 YFSETQ. The CDR3 is 14 amino acids. V was trimmed by 1 base and J by 0 bases, leaving 7 bases between them. Here the CDR3 reads CASSLRIMNTEAFF. The CDR3 nucleotides are TGCGCCAGCAGCTTGAGGATCATGAACACTGAAGCTTTCTTT.

The sample holds one count of this clonotype. Sequence at one end of the junction differs from germline and may be a read error. The rearrangement joins TRBV19 to TRBJ1-1, with D tentatively TRBD1 (6 bases). The germline V gene has CDR1 LNHDA and CDR2 SQIVND (reference sequence). CDR3 length equals 15 residues. CDR3 nucleotides: TGTGCAAGTACGGTGGGGGCACTTGGGAACACTGAAGCTTTCTTT. Encoded protein: CASTVGALGNTEAFF.

This clonotype was counted between two and nine times. J is TRBJ2-2 and V is TRBV6-2 or TRBV6-3; 7 bases are a match to TRBD1. After removal of 9 bases from V and 4 bases from J, the junction contained 8 bases not matched to a gene. The CDR3 runs 14 residues. Germline V gene data show CDR1 as MNHEY and CDR2 as SVGEGT. In DNA, the CDR3 is TGTGCCAGTACCGGGACAGCCATCACCGGGGAGCTGTTTTTT. Residues: CASTGTAITGELFF.

The sample holds many counts of this clonotype. This sequence joins TRBV5-1 and TRBJ1-1, with a tentative D call TRBD1 (6 bases). V shed 4 bases and J shed 5 bases, with 15 bases lying between them. Looked up from germline, CDR1 is SGHRS and CDR2 is YFSETQ. This CDR3 spans 14 amino acids. DNA of the CDR3: TGCGCCAGCAGCGCTCAGGGGAGAGGAACTGAAGCTTTCTTT. As protein: CASSAQGRGTEAFF.

This clonotype showed up many times. This chain links TRBV2 with TRBJ2-1; D possibly corresponds to TRBD1 (6 bases). Germline V gene lookup returns CDR1 SNHLY and CDR2 FYNNEI. The CDR3 covers 17 residues. V was clipped by 6 bases and J by 0 bases, with 18 bases between them. The CDR3 protein is CASSWETGSSSYNEQFF. The DNA of the CDR3 is TGTGCCAGCAGCTGGGAGACAGGTTCTAGCTCCTACAATGAGCAGTTCTTC.

Comment on this clonotype: A much larger clone differs by one base, so this may be a read error. V is TRBV15 and J is TRBJ2-1; 11 bases are a match to TRBD2. Trimming removed 3 bases from V and 10 bases from J; junction bases left unmatched: 11. This CDR3 contains 16 residues. CDR1 is LNHNV and CDR2 is YYDKDF in the germline V gene (reference sequence). The CDR3 DNA sequence: TGTGCCACCAGCAGTGCCCTAGCGGGAGGTCAACGGGAGCAGTTCTTC. It encodes CATSSALAGGQREQFF.

At least ten counts were recorded for this clonotype. V is TRBV6-1 and J is TRBJ2-1; 10 nucleotides line up with TRBD2. Germline CDR1 is MNHNS and CDR2 is SASEGT. With 7 bases clipped from V and 10 bases from J, the junction kept 7 bases outside the gene matches. The CDR3 runs to 13 residues. This chain's CDR3 is CASMASGGREQFF. CDR3 coding DNA: TGTGCCAGCATGGCTAGCGGGGGCAGGGAGCAGTTCTTC.

Many counts were recorded for this clonotype. The rearrangement uses TRBV4-3 and TRBJ1-3; 7 nucleotides match TRBD1. V was clipped by 4 bases and J by 0 bases; unmatched bases: 6. Germline V gives CDR1 LGHNA, CDR2 YSLEER. CDR3 length: 16 residues. The DNA of the CDR3 is TGCGCCAGCAGCCCACGGGACAGTCTCTCTGGAAACACCATATATTTT. This codes for CASSPRDSLSGNTIYF.